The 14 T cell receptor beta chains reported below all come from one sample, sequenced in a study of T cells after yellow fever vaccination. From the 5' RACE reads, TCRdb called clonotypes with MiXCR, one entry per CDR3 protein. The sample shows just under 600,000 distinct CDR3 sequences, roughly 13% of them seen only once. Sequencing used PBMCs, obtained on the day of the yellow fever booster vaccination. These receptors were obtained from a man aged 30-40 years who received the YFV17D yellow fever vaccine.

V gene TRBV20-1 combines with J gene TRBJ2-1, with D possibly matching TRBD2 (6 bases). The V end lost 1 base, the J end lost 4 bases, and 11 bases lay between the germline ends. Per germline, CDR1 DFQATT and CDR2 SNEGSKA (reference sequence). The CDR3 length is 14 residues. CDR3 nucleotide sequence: TGCAGTGCTAGAGGGGAGGAGGGGTACAATGAGCAGTTCTTC. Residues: CSARGEEGYNEQFF.

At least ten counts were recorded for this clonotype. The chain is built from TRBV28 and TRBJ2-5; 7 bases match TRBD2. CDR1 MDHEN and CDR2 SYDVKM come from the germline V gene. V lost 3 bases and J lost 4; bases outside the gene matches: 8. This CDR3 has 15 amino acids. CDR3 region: CASSFGLGGRETQYF. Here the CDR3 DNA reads TGTGCCAGCAGTTTTGGACTAGGTGGTCGAGAGACCCAGTACTTC.

The CDR3 region has the DNA TGTGCCAGCCAATCCGGGGACGAGCAGTACTTC. This encodes CASQSGDEQYF. This rearrangement joins TRBV27 to TRBJ2-7, with D tentatively TRBD2 (5 bases). Trimming shortened V by 8 bases and J by 5 bases, and 10 bases separated the two germline ends. The CDR3 has 11 residues. Germline CDR1 and CDR2: MNHEY and SMNVEV (reference sequence).

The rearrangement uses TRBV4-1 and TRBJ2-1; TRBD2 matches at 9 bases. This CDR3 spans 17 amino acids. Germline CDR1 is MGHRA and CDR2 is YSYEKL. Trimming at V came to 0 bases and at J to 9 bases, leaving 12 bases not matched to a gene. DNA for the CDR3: TGCGCCAGCAGCCAAGAGCTCCGTACGAGCGGGAGGATTGAGCAGTTCTTC. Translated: CASSQELRTSGRIEQFF.

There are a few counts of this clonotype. CDR3 DNA sequence: TGTGCCAGTCCAAGGGGGGAGCACACCGGGGAGCTGTTTTTT. This sequence encodes CASPRGEHTGELFF. The rearrangement links TRBV2 to TRBJ2-2; D tentatively reads TRBD1 or TRBD2 (6 bases each). V lost 9 bases, J lost 3 bases, and 14 bases lay in between. CDR3 length: 14 amino acids. Germline CDR1 reads SNHLY; CDR2 reads FYNNEI. Filled out from reference TRBV2 and TRBJ2-2, the complete variable domain reads EPEVTQTPSHQVTQMGQEVILRCVPISNHLYFYWYRQILGQKVEFLVSFYNNEISEKSEIFDDQFSVERPDGSNFTLKIRSTKLEDSAMYFCASPRGEHTGELFFGEGSRLTVL.

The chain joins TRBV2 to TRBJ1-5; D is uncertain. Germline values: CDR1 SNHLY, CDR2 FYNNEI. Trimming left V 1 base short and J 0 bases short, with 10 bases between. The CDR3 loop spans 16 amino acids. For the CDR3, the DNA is TGTGCCAGCAGTGAAGTGGGCCTGGATAGCAATCAGCCCCAGCATTTT. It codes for CASSEVGLDSNQPQHF.

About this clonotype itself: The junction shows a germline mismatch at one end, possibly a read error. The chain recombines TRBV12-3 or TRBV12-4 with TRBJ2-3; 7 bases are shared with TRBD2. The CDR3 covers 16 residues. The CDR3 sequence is CDSSPPGGRATDTQYF. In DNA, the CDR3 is TGTGACAGCAGCCCCCCTGGGGGGAGGGCCACAGATACGCAGTATTTT.

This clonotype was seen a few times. The CDR3 reads CASSPSSTFPEQYF. The CDR3 DNA sequence: TGCGCCAGCAGCCCCTCTAGCACCTTCCCCGAGCAGTACTTC. The chain employs TRBV5-1 and TRBJ2-7, with D possibly matching TRBD2 (5 bases). Germline CDR1 reads SGHRS; CDR2 reads YFSETQ. There are 14 residues in the CDR3. The V and J ends lost 4 bases and 6 bases respectively, with 17 bases between them. The full variable domain, completed using reference TRBV5-1 and TRBJ2-7, is KAGVTQTPRYLIKTRGQQVTLSCSPISGHRSVSWYQQTPGQGLQFLFEYFSETQRNKGNFPGRFSGRQFSNSRSEMNVSTLELGDSALYLCASSPSSTFPEQYFGPGTRLTVT.

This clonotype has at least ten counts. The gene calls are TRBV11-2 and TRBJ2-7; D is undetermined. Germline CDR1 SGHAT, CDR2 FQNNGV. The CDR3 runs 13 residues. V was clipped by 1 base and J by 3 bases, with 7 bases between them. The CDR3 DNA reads TGTGCCAGCAGCTTAGGGGCCGTCTACGAGCAGTACTTC. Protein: CASSLGAVYEQYF.

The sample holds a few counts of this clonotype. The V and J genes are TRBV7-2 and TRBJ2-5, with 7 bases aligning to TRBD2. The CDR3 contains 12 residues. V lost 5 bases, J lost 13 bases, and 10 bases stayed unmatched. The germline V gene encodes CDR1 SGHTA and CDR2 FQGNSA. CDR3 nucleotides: TGTGCCAGCAGCAGCCTCTCGGGGGGTTTGTACTTC. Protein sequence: CASSSLSGGLYF.

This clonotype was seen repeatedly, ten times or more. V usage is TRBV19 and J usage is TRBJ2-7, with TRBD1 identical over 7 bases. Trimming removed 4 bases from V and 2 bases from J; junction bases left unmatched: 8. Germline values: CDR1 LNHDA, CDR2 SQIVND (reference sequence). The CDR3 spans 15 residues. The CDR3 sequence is CASSTRDRATYEQYF. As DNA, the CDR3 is TGTGCCAGTAGTACCCGGGACAGAGCCACCTACGAGCAGTACTTC. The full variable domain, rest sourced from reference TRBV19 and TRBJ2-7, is DGGITQSPKYLFRKEGQNVTLSCEQNLNHDAMYWYRQDPGQGLRLIYYSQIVNDFQKGDIAEGYSVSREKKESFPLTVTSAQKNPTAFYLCASSTRDRATYEQYFGPGTRLTVT.

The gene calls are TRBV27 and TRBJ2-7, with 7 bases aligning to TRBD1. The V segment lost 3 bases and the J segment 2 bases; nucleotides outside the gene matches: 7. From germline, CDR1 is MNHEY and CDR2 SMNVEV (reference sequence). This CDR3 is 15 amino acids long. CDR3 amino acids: CASSLTPGQPYEQYF. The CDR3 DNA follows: TGTGCCAGCAGTTTGACCCCGGGACAGCCCTACGAGCAGTACTTC.

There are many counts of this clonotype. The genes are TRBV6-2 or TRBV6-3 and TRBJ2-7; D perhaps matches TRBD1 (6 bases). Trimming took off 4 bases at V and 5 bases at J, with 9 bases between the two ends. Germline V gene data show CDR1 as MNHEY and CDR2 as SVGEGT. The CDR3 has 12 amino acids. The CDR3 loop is CASSWGQNEQYF. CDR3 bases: TGTGCCAGCAGTTGGGGACAAAACGAGCAGTACTTC.

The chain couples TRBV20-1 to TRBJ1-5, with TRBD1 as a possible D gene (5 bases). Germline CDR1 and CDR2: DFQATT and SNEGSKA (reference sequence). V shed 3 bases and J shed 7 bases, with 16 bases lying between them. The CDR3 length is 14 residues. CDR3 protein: CSARAGTQIQPQHF. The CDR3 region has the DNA TGCAGTGCTAGGGCCGGGACCCAAATCCAGCCCCAGCATTTT.